This section outlines one TCR beta chain sequence together with its context. The antigen remains unidentified. Clones were sequenced by immunoSEQ multiplex PCR, and TCRdb holds only the in-frame ones, with some missing. This sample yields 66,000 or so clones, of which about 85% are seen a single time; about 4.1% belongs to the top ten. These data are taken from a study of OX40 agonist ivuxolimab in advanced cancers. General study points: The specificity for antigen of the expanded peripheral T cells was not determined.

The V end was cut by 0 bases, the J end by 5 bases, with 5 bases between. This CDR3 is 13 amino acids long. Germline V gene sequence: CDR1 LNHDA, CDR2 SQIVND (reference sequence). The receptor's source is an adult with an advanced solid tumor such as melanoma, head and neck, liver or kidney cancer. Material: CD4+ or CD8+ T cells sorted from blood, obtained in a trial of the OX40 agonist ivuxolimab. The chain has TRBV19 and TRBJ1-5; D remains unclear. The CDR3 DNA reads as TGTGCCAGTAGTATAGAAGGATATCAGCCCCAGCATTTT. This translates into CASSIEGYQPQHF.